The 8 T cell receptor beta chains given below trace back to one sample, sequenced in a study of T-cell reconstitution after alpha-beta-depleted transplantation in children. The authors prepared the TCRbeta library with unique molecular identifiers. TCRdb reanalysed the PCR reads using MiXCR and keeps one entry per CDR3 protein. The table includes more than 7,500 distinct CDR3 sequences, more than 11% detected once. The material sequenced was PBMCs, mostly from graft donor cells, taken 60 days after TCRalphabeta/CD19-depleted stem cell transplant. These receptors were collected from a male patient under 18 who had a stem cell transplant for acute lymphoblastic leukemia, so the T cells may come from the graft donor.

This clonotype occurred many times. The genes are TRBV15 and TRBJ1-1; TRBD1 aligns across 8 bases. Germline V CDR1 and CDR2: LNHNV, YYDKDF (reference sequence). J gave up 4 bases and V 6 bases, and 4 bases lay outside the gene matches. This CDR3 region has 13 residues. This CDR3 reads CATSGQGITEAFF. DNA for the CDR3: TGTGCCACCAGTGGACAGGGAATCACTGAAGCTTTCTTT.

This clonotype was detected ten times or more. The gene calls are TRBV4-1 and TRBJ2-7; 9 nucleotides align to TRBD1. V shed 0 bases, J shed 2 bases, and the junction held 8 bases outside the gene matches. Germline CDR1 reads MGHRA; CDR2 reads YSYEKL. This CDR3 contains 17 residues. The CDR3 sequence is CASSQDHGTGFPYEQYF. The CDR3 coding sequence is TGCGCCAGCAGCCAAGACCACGGGACAGGGTTTCCCTACGAGCAGTACTTC.

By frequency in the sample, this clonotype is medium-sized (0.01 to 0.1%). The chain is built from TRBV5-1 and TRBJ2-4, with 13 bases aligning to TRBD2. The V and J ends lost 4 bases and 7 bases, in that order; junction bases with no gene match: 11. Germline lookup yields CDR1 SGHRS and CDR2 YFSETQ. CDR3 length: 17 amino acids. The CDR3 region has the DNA TGCGCCAGCAGCAAACTAGCGGGAGGGCCGAGGATTAACATTCAGTACTTC. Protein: CASSKLAGGPRINIQYF.

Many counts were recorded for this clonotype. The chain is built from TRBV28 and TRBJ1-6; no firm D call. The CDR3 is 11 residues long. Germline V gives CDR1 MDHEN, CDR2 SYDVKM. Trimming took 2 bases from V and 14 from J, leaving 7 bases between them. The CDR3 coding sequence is TGTGCCAGCAGTTTAGGAAGGTCCCTCCACTTT. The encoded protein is CASSLGRSLHF.

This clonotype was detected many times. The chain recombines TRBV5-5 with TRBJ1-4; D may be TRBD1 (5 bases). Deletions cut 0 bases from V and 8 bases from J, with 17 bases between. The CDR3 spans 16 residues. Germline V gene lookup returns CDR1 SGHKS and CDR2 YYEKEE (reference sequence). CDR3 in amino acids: CASSLGDQTLGEKLFF. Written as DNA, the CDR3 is TGTGCCAGCAGCTTGGGGGACCAAACATTGGGGGAAAAACTGTTTTTT. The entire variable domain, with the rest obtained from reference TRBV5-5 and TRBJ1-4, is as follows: DAGVTQSPTHLIKTRGQQVTLRCSPISGHKSVSWYQQVLGQGPQFIFQYYEKEERGRGNFPDRFSARQFPNYSSELNVNALLLGDSALYLCASSLGDQTLGEKLFFGSGTQLSVL.

CDR3 amino acids: CASSYRLQETQYF. CDR3 DNA sequence: TGTGCCAGCAGTTATAGACTACAAGAGACCCAGTACTTC. J is TRBJ2-5 and V is TRBV6-2 or TRBV6-3, with D possibly matching TRBD2 (5 bases). The CDR3 sequence is 13 residues long. Trimming cost V 3 bases and J 2 bases, with 7 bases left between them. CDR1 is MNHEY, CDR2 SVGEGT, per germline.

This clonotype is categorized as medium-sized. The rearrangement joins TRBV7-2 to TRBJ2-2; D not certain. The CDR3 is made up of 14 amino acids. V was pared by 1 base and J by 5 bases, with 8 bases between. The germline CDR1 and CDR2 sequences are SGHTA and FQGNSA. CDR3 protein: CASSLGGATGELFF. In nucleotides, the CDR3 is TGTGCCAGCAGCTTAGGTGGAGCTACCGGGGAGCTGTTTTTT.

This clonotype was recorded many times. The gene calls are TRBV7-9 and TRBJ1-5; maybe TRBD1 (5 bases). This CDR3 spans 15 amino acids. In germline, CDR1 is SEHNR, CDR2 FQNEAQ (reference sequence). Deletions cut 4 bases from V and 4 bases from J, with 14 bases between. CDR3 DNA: TGTGCCAGCAGCTCCGTGGGGCGGAGGAATCAGCCCCAGCATTTT. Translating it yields CASSSVGRRNQPQHF.